A single sample gave rise to the 32 T cell receptor beta chains below, sequenced in a study of cytomegalovirus exposure and HLA in healthy donors. Primers for the PCR totalled 60 Vbeta and 13 Jbeta. Assay: immunoSEQ multiplex PCR; the TCRdb copy retains only in-frame clones and omits some. In the table there are fewer than 110,000 clones, around 61% of which are singletons. The specimen was PBMCs. The receptors originated from a woman between 45 and 60 years old in good health and CMV-seronegative.

The chain joins TRBV2 to TRBJ2-7; the D is unclear. The CDR3 contains 14 residues. The germline V and J ends were trimmed by 6 bases and 5 bases, with 17 bases remaining between them. Germline CDR1 is SNHLY and CDR2 is FYNNEI. The CDR3, as DNA: TGTGCCAGCAGCCGCTTGGAGTTGATTGACGAGCAGTACTTC. Translation gives CASSRLELIDEQYF. Variable domain in full (rest from reference TRBV2 and TRBJ2-7): EPEVTQTPSHQVTQMGQEVILRCVPISNHLYFYWYRQILGQKVEFLVSFYNNEISEKSEIFDDQFSVERPDGSNFTLKIRSTKLEDSAMYFCASSRLELIDEQYFGPGTRLTVT.

The chain employs TRBV18 and TRBJ1-4, with D perhaps matching TRBD1 (5 bases). Germline V CDR1 and CDR2: KGHSH, LQKENI. Trimming removed 5 bases at V and 8 bases at J, with 18 bases between. The CDR3 loop spans 15 amino acids. The CDR3 DNA follows: TGTGCCAGCTCATGGACAAATAATTACCCCGAAAAACTGTTTTTT. It is translated as CASSWTNNYPEKLFF.

This CDR3 reads CASSVQGQFSPLHF. The CDR3 DNA sequence: TGTGCCAGCAGCGTACAAGGACAGTTTTCACCCCTCCACTTT. The chain links TRBV7-8 to TRBJ1-6, with D possibly TRBD1 on 6 matching bases. Germline V gene sequence: CDR1 SGHVS, CDR2 FQNEAQ. Trimming removed 5 bases at V and 9 bases at J, with 14 bases between. CDR3 size: 14 residues. Using reference TRBV7-8 and TRBJ1-6 for the parts outside the CDR3, the full variable domain is GAGVSQSPRYKVAKRGQDVALRCDPISGHVSLFWYQQALGQGPEFLTYFQNEAQLDKSGLPSDRFFAERPEGSVSTLKIQRTQQEDSAVYLCASSVQGQFSPLHFGNGTRLTVT.

The V call is TRBV28, the J call TRBJ1-2; D unresolved. Germline V gene lookup returns CDR1 MDHEN and CDR2 SYDVKM. V shed 5 bases and J shed 3 bases, with 7 bases lying between them. This CDR3 has 12 residues. DNA of the CDR3: TGTGCCAGCAGTAAACAGTACTATGGCTACACCTTC. It is translated as CASSKQYYGYTF.

V is TRBV29-1 and J is TRBJ2-3, with TRBD2 matching 8 bases. The germline V gene has CDR1 SQVTM and CDR2 ANQGSEA. The CDR3 contains 15 residues. V was pared by 5 bases and J by 0 bases, with 7 bases of the junction left unmatched. The CDR3 sequence: CSVTRASGSTDTQYF. The CDR3 DNA is TGCAGCGTTACTCGGGCTAGCGGGAGCACAGATACGCAGTATTTT.

V usage is TRBV7-9 and J usage is TRBJ2-7; D call uncertain. Per germline, CDR1 SEHNR and CDR2 FQNEAQ (reference sequence). Trimming took off 2 bases at V and 3 bases at J, with 14 bases between the two ends. This CDR3 contains 15 residues. The CDR3 bases are TGTGCCAGCAGCTTACCGGCAGGAACACACTACGAGCAGTACTTC. Its protein is CASSLPAGTHYEQYF.

The chain links TRBV4-1 to TRBJ2-7, with D possibly being TRBD2 (6 bases). V dropped 2 bases and J dropped 6 bases, with 17 bases sitting between them. The CDR3 sequence is 15 residues long. Per germline, CDR1 MGHRA and CDR2 YSYEKL. The CDR3 protein is CASSQLGEVSAEQYF. CDR3 DNA: TGCGCCAGCAGCCAATTGGGGGAGGTCTCGGCCGAGCAGTACTTC.

The rearrangement links TRBV11-2 to TRBJ2-1; TRBD2 matches at 9 bases. Per germline, CDR1 SGHAT and CDR2 FQNNGV. The CDR3 runs 16 residues. V trimming: 5 bases; J trimming: 10 bases; junction bases outside the gene matches: 15. CDR3 sequence reads: CASSPGGVAGVQEQFF. The CDR3 DNA reads TGTGCCAGCAGCCCAGGGGGAGTAGCGGGGGTGCAAGAGCAGTTCTTC.

The gene calls are TRBV5-4 and TRBJ2-7; 7 bases map to TRBD1. The CDR3 is 15 residues long. Germline V CDR1 and CDR2: SGHNT, YYREEE (reference sequence). V gave up 5 bases and J gave up 4 bases; unmatched junction bases: 12. DNA for the CDR3: TGTGCCAGCAGGACGGGACAGCAAGAAATATACGAGCAGTACTTC. Translated, it gives CASRTGQQEIYEQYF.

The rearrangement joins TRBV4-3 to TRBJ2-7; tentatively, D is TRBD1 (5 bases). The CDR3 consists of 16 residues. V gave up 1 base and J gave up 0 bases, with 13 bases separating them. Germline V gives CDR1 LGHNA, CDR2 YSLEER. The CDR3 DNA sequence: TGCGCCAGCAGCCAAGCTATTACAGGTTCCTCCTACGAGCAGTACTTC. Translating it yields CASSQAITGSSYEQYF.

Comments on this clone: Sequence at one end of the junction differs from germline and may be a read error. The genes are TRBV7-7 and TRBJ2-3; 7 nucleotides line up with TRBD1. The CDR3 extends over 12 amino acids. CDR1 is SSHAT, CDR2 FNYEAQ, per germline (reference sequence). CDR3 sequence: CASSNDRDTQYF. The CDR3 region has the DNA TGTGCTAGCAGCAATGACAGGGACACGCAGTATTTT.

This sequence joins TRBV7-9 and TRBJ2-1; 10 nucleotides match TRBD2. The junction had 11 bases not matched to a gene; V was cut back by 2 bases and J by 7 bases. Germline CDR1 SEHNR, CDR2 FQNEAQ (reference sequence). The CDR3 sequence is 17 residues long. This CDR3 is CASSLSLTSGQQNEQFF. In nucleotides, the CDR3 is TGTGCCAGCAGCTTATCATTGACTAGCGGGCAGCAAAATGAGCAGTTCTTC.

The chain carries TRBV7-3 and TRBJ1-2; TRBD1 aligns across 12 bases. Germline trimming cut 5 bases from V and 8 bases from J; bases unmatched to any gene: 12. Germline-derived CDR1 and CDR2 are SGHTA and FQGTGA. The CDR3 contains 16 residues. The CDR3 spells CASSPAGTGGVGGYTF. The CDR3, as DNA: TGTGCCAGCAGCCCCGCCGGGACAGGGGGCGTCGGAGGCTACACCTTC.

The chain recombines TRBV14 with TRBJ2-5; D unclear. This CDR3 spans 16 amino acids. The V gene lost 0 bases and the J gene lost 2 bases, with 13 bases spanning the gap. Germline loops: CDR1 SGHDN, CDR2 FVKESK. The CDR3 spells CASSQDSQKPQETQYF. The CDR3 region has the DNA TGTGCCAGCAGCCAAGATTCCCAGAAACCTCAAGAGACCCAGTACTTC.

This clone was detected a few times. The chain recombines TRBV4-3 with TRBJ2-2; 8 positions agree with TRBD1. This CDR3 is built from 16 residues. Germline CDR1 reads LGHNA; CDR2 reads YSLEER. V trimming: 0 bases; J trimming: 5 bases; junction bases outside the gene matches: 5. The CDR3 here is CASSQDRGQVTGELFF. CDR3 DNA: TGCGCCAGCAGCCAAGATAGGGGACAGGTTACCGGGGAGCTGTTTTTT.

The genes are TRBV18 and TRBJ1-5; no clear D gene. Trimming cost V 2 bases and J 2 bases, with 10 bases left between them. CDR3 size: 15 residues. Germline V lookup: CDR1 KGHSH, CDR2 LQKENI. CDR3 sequence reads: CASSPYFSGNQPQHF. The CDR3 bases are TGTGCCAGCTCACCATACTTTTCGGGCAATCAGCCCCAGCATTTT.

The chain links TRBV5-4 to TRBJ2-1, with 13 positions matching TRBD2. Germline V lookup: CDR1 SGHNT, CDR2 YYREEE (reference sequence). The V gene end was trimmed by 4 bases and the J gene end by 7 bases; junction bases not matched to a gene: 5. There are 15 residues in the CDR3. CDR3 in amino acids: CASSAGTSGVNEQFF. CDR3 coding DNA: TGTGCCAGCAGCGCGGGGACTAGCGGGGTGAATGAGCAGTTCTTC.

The rearrangement joins TRBV6-1 to TRBJ2-5; 7 bases are shared with TRBD1. This CDR3 is 16 amino acids long. After removal of 3 bases from V and 5 bases from J, the junction contained 12 bases not matched to a gene. Per germline, CDR1 MNHNS and CDR2 SASEGT. The CDR3 DNA reads TGTGCCAGCAGTGACAGATACCGGGACAGCCGGGAGACCCAGTACTTC. Its translation: CASSDRYRDSRETQYF.

This chain links TRBV7-9 with TRBJ2-2, with a weak D call TRBD1 (6 bases). Germline CDR1 and CDR2: SEHNR and FQNEAQ (reference sequence). Deletions cut 3 bases from V and 3 bases from J, with 11 bases between. This CDR3 comprises 15 residues. The CDR3 DNA sequence: TGTGCCAGCAGCTTTGGTACAGGGTACACCGGGGAGCTGTTTTTT. Its translation is CASSFGTGYTGELFF.

This clone is a singleton in its sample. J is TRBJ2-2 and V is TRBV6-1; weak D call: TRBD2 (5 bases). The CDR3 is made up of 13 amino acids. Trimming cost V 11 bases and J 2 bases, with 12 bases left between them. CDR1 MNHNS and CDR2 SASEGT come from the germline V gene. The CDR3 spells CAGEGINTGELFF. The DNA for the CDR3 is TGTGCCGGCGAGGGAATTAACACCGGGGAGCTGTTTTTT.

The chain recombines TRBV9 with TRBJ2-1; maybe TRBD1 (5 bases). The CDR3 sequence is 14 residues long. Trimming shortened V by 0 bases and J by 6 bases, and 10 bases separated the two germline ends. Germline loops: CDR1 SGDLS, CDR2 YYNGEE. In nucleotides, the CDR3 is TGTGCCAGCAGCGTAGCTTACCAGGGCAATGAGCAGTTCTTC. This codes for CASSVAYQGNEQFF.

The V gene is TRBV6-5, the J gene TRBJ1-2; TRBD1 agrees at 10 bases. V gave up 6 bases and J gave up 9 bases; unmatched junction bases: 7. Germline values: CDR1 MNHEY, CDR2 SVGAGI. The CDR3 is 13 amino acids. The CDR3 sequence is CASSHGQGVSYTF. In nucleotides, the CDR3 is TGTGCCAGCAGCCACGGACAGGGGGTTAGCTACACCTTC.

This rearrangement joins TRBV18 to TRBJ2-7, with D unclear. In germline, CDR1 is KGHSH, CDR2 LQKENI. The CDR3 has 13 residues. The germline V and J ends were trimmed by 4 bases and 3 bases, with 10 bases remaining between them. CDR3 loop: CASSRGEDYEQYF. CDR3 bases: TGTGCCAGCTCACGCGGAGAGGACTACGAGCAGTACTTC.

The chain uses TRBV7-9 and TRBJ2-7, with 7 bases aligning to TRBD1. Trimming took 4 bases from V and 7 from J; bases not matched to a gene: 10. This CDR3 has 14 residues. Germline V gene sequence: CDR1 SEHNR, CDR2 FQNEAQ (reference sequence). The CDR3 protein is CASSSHRGLEEQYF. The DNA of the CDR3 is TGTGCCAGCAGCTCCCACAGGGGTCTTGAAGAGCAGTACTTC.

V gene TRBV7-9 combines with J gene TRBJ1-3, with a tentative D call TRBD1 (6 bases). CDR3 length equals 15 residues. Trimming shortened V by 5 bases and J by 0 bases, and 11 bases separated the two germline ends. Germline CDR1 and CDR2: SEHNR and FQNEAQ (reference sequence). The CDR3 nucleotides are TGTGCCAGCAGCCCGGGGGGCAGCTCTGGAAACACCATATATTTT. Protein: CASSPGGSSGNTIYF.

The rearrangement links TRBV5-1 to TRBJ1-2; TRBD1 matches at 9 bases. J gave up 6 bases and V 3 bases, and 6 bases lay outside the gene matches. The CDR3 covers 14 residues. Germline loops: CDR1 SGHRS, CDR2 YFSETQ. The CDR3: CASSWGDRADGYTF. The CDR3 region has the DNA TGCGCCAGCAGCTGGGGGGACAGGGCGGATGGCTACACCTTC.

This clone occurred once. V is TRBV2 and J is TRBJ2-3; 10 bases align to TRBD2. This CDR3 spans 15 amino acids. Losses at the gene ends were 3 bases for V and 0 bases for J; bases not matched to a gene: 0. Looked up from germline, CDR1 is SNHLY and CDR2 is FYNNEI. The CDR3 nucleotides are TGTGCCAGCAGTGAGACTAGCGGGAGCACAGATACGCAGTATTTT. Protein sequence: CASSETSGSTDTQYF. Filled out from reference TRBV2 and TRBJ2-3, the complete variable domain reads EPEVTQTPSHQVTQMGQEVILRCVPISNHLYFYWYRQILGQKVEFLVSFYNNEISEKSEIFDDQFSVERPDGSNFTLKIRSTKLEDSAMYFCASSETSGSTDTQYFGPGTRLTVL.

The CDR3 nucleotides are TGTGCCAGCAGACGCAGAGGGGGGCCCGGGACTAGCGGGAGAGATACGCAGTATTTT. This sequence encodes CASRRRGGPGTSGRDTQYF. The V gene is TRBV6-4, the J gene TRBJ2-3; 14 positions agree with TRBD2. V lost 6 bases to trimming and J lost 5 bases; unmatched junction nucleotides: 16. This CDR3 is 19 amino acids long. Germline values: CDR1 MRHNA, CDR2 SNTAGT.

The rearrangement joins TRBV5-1 to TRBJ1-6; 7 bases fit TRBD1. The CDR3 spans 16 residues. Germline CDR1 SGHRS, CDR2 YFSETQ. V lost 1 base and J lost 0; bases outside the gene matches: 1. In DNA form, the CDR3 reads TGCGCCAGCAGCTTGCGGGACAGCTCCTATAATTCACCCCTCCACTTT. Protein sequence: CASSLRDSSYNSPLHF.

The chain links TRBV18 to TRBJ2-5; TRBD1 might be the D (7 bases). The CDR3 runs to 13 residues. V shed 6 bases and J shed 1 base, with 9 bases lying between them. Per the germline V gene, CDR1 is KGHSH and CDR2 is LQKENI. The CDR3 spells CASSRDSQETQYF. DNA of the CDR3: TGTGCCAGCTCGCGGGACAGCCAAGAGACCCAGTACTTC.

The chain joins TRBV19 to TRBJ2-5; 10 bases are shared with TRBD2. J lost 2 bases, V lost 5 bases, and 5 bases had no gene match. Germline V gene data show CDR1 as LNHDA and CDR2 as SQIVND (reference sequence). The CDR3 covers 15 residues. CDR3 nucleotide sequence: TGTGCCAGTAGTTCCTCTAGCGGGGGACAAGAGACCCAGTACTTC. It encodes CASSSSSGGQETQYF.

V is TRBV4-1 and J is TRBJ1-5; no definite D call. CDR3 size: 16 residues. CDR1 MGHRA and CDR2 YSYEKL come from the germline V gene. V lost 4 bases, J lost 2 bases, and 15 bases lay in between. As DNA, the CDR3 is TGCGCCAGCAGCCCCGGTGTTAACCAGGGCAATCAGCCCCAGCATTTT. It encodes CASSPGVNQGNQPQHF.